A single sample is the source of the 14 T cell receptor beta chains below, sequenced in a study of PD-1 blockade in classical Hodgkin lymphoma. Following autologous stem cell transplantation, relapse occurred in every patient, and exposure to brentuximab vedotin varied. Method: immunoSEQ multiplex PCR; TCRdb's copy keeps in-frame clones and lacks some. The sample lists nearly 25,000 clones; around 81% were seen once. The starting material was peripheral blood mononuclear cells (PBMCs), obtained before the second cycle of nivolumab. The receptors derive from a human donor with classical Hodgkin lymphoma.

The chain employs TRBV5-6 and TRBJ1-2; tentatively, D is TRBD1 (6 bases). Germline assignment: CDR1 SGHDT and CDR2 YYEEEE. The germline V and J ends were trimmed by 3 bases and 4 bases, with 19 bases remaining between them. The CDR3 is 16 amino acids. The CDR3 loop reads CASSSAVGGFFYGYTF. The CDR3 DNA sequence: TGTGCCAGCAGCTCCGCAGTGGGGGGCTTTTTCTATGGCTACACCTTC.

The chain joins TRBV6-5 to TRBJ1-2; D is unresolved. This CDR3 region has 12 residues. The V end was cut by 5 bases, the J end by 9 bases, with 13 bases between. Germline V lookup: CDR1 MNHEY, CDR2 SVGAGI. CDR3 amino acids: CASSDPGRRYTF. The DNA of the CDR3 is TGTGCCAGCAGTGACCCGGGGAGACGCTACACCTTC.

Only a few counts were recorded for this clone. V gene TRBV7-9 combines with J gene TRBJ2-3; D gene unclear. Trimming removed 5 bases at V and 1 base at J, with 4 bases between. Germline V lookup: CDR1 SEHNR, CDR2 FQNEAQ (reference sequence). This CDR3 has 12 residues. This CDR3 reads CASSPGTDTQYF. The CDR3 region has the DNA TGTGCCAGCAGCCCAGGCACAGATACGCAGTATTTT.

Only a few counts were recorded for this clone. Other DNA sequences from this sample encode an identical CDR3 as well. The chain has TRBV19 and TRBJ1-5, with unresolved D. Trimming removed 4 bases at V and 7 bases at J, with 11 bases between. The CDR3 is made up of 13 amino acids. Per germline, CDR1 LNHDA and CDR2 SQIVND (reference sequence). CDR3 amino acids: CASSSGVRQPQHF. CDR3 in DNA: TGTGCCAGTAGTAGCGGGGTTCGGCAGCCCCAGCATTTT.

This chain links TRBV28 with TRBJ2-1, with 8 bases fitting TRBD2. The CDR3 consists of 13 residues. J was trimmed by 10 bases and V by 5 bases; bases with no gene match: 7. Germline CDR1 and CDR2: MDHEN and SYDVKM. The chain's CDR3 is CASSPTSGGEQFF. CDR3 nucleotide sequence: TGTGCCAGCAGTCCAACTAGCGGTGGCGAGCAGTTCTTC.

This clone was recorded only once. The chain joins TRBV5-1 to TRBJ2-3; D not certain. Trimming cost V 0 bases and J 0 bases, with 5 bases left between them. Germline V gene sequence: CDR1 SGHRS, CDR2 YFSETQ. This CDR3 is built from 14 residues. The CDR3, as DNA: TGCGCCAGCAGCTTGGTTGGGAGCACAGATACGCAGTATTTT. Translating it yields CASSLVGSTDTQYF. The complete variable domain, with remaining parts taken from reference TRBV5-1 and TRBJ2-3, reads KAGVTQTPRYLIKTRGQQVTLSCSPISGHRSVSWYQQTPGQGLQFLFEYFSETQRNKGNFPGRFSGRQFSNSRSEMNVSTLELGDSALYLCASSLVGSTDTQYFGPGTRLTVL.

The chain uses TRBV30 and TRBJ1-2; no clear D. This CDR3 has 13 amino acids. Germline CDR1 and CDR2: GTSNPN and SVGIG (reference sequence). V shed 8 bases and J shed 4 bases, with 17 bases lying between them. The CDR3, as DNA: TGTGCCCGTCGGGAGGGAGGGTCCTATGGCTACACCTTC. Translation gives CARREGGSYGYTF.

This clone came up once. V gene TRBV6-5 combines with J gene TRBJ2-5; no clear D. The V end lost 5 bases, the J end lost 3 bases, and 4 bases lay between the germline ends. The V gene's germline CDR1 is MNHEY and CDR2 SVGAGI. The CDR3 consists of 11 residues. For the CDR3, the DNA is TGTGCCAGCAGTAAAAAAGAGACCCAGTACTTC. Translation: CASSKKETQYF.

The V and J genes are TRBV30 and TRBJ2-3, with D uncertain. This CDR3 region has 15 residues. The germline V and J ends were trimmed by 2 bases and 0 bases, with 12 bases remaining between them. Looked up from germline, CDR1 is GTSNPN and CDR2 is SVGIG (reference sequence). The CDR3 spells CAWSLAGLSTDTQYF. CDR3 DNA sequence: TGTGCCTGGAGTCTGGCAGGCTTAAGCACAGATACGCAGTATTTT.

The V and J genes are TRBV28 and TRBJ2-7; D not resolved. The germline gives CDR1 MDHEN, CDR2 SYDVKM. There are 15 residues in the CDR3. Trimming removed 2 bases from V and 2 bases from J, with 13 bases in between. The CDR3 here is CASSLVRPGPYEQYF. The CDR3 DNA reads TGTGCCAGCAGTTTAGTCCGGCCAGGACCCTACGAGCAGTACTTC.

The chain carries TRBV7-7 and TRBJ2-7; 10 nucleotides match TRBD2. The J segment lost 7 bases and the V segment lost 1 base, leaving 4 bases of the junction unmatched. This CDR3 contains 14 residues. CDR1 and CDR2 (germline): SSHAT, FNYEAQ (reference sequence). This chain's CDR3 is CASSLDWTSGEQYF. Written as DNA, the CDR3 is TGTGCCAGCAGCTTAGATTGGACTAGCGGAGAGCAGTACTTC.

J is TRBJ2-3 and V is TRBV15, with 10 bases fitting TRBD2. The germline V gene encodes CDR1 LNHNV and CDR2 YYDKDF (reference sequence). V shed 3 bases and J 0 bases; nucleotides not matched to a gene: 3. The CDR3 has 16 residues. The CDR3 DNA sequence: TGTGCCACCAGCAGTGGACTAGCGGTTAGCACAGATACGCAGTATTTT. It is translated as CATSSGLAVSTDTQYF. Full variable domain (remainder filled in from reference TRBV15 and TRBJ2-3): DAMVIQNPRYQVTQFGKPVTLSCSQTLNHNVMYWYQQKSSQAPKLLFHYYDKDFNNEADTPDNFQSRRPNTSFCFLDIRSPGLGDTAMYLCATSSGLAVSTDTQYFGPGTRLTVL.

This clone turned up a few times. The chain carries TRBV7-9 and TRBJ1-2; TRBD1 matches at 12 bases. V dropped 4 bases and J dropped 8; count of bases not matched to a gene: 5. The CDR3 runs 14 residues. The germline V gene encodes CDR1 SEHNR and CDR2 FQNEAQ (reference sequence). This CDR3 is CASSSGQGAAGYTF. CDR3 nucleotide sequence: TGTGCCAGCAGCTCGGGACAGGGGGCAGCGGGCTACACCTTC.

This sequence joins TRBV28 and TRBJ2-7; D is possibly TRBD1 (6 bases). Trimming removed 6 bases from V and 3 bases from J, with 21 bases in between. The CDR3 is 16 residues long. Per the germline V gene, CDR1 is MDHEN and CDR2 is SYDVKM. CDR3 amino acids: CASSTLWVTGNYEQYF. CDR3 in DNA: TGTGCCAGCAGCACCCTGTGGGTCACAGGGAACTACGAGCAGTACTTC. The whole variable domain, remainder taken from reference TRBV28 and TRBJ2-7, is DVKVTQSSRYLVKRTGEKVFLECVQDMDHENMFWYRQDPGLGLRLIYFSYDVKMKEKGDIPEGYSVSREKKERFSLILESASTNQTSMYLCASSTLWVTGNYEQYFGPGTRLTVT.